These 10 T cell receptor beta chains originate from one sample sequenced in a study of shared clonotypes between healthy human individuals. Sequencing used immunoSEQ multiplex PCR; TCRdb keeps in-frame clones, though not all of them. The sample lists 2,500,000 or so clones; approximately 94% were seen once. Sequences were obtained from naive CD4+ T cells sorted from blood. The subset was: CD45RA+ positively selected. The receptors were gathered from a man aged 18 to 30 in good health.

V usage is TRBV9 and J usage is TRBJ2-7; 11 positions agree with TRBD2. CDR1 is SGDLS, CDR2 YYNGEE, per germline. The trim removed 3 bases at V and 2 bases at J, leaving 4 bases unmatched. This CDR3 has 15 residues. The CDR3 DNA follows: TGTGCCAGCAGCGCCGGGACTAGCGGACCCTACGAGCAGTACTTC. Translating it yields CASSAGTSGPYEQYF.

V is TRBV2 and J is TRBJ2-3, with TRBD1 identical over 7 bases. V dropped 3 bases and J dropped 3; count of bases not matched to a gene: 9. Germline values: CDR1 SNHLY, CDR2 FYNNEI. CDR3 length equals 16 residues. The CDR3 nucleotides read TGTGCCAGCAGTGAGGAGACAGGGTGGGGAACAGATACGCAGTATTTT. This sequence encodes CASSEETGWGTDTQYF.

This chain links TRBV5-6 with TRBJ1-6, with TRBD1 identical over 7 bases. J lost 8 bases, V lost 3 bases, and 5 bases had no gene match. CDR3 size: 14 residues. The germline V gene has CDR1 SGHDT and CDR2 YYEEEE. The CDR3 loop is CASSWEGADSPLHF. The CDR3 bases are TGTGCCAGCAGCTGGGAGGGGGCAGATTCACCCCTCCACTTT.

V usage is TRBV7-8 and J usage is TRBJ2-4; 7 bases match TRBD2. Trimming removed 10 bases from V and 14 bases from J; junction bases left unmatched: 26. CDR1 and CDR2 from the germline V gene are SGHVS and FQNEAQ. This CDR3 contains 16 residues. The CDR3 is CATREGRWPVGNIEYF. The CDR3, as DNA: TGTGCCACCAGGGAGGGAAGATGGCCAGTGGGGAACATCGAGTACTTC. Full variable domain (rest looked up from reference TRBV7-8 and TRBJ2-4): GAGVSQSPRYKVAKRGQDVALRCDPISGHVSLFWYQQALGQGPEFLTYFQNEAQLDKSGLPSDRFFAERPEGSVSTLKIQRTQQEDSAVYLCATREGRWPVGNIEYFGAGTRLSVL.

This rearrangement joins TRBV30 to TRBJ2-5; D call uncertain. The CDR3 has 13 amino acids. Germline V lookup: CDR1 GTSNPN, CDR2 SVGIG (reference sequence). With 3 bases removed from V and 11 bases from J, the gap between germline ends came to 19 bases. CDR3 DNA sequence: TGTGCCTGGAGGGGAACCAAGGCGATAGAGCAGTACTTC. It is translated as CAWRGTKAIEQYF.

The chain uses TRBV13 and TRBJ2-5; 8 bases map to TRBD2. CDR1 and CDR2 from the germline V gene are PRHDT and FYEKMQ (reference sequence). There are 14 residues in the CDR3. V shed 2 bases and J 5 bases; nucleotides not matched to a gene: 4. The CDR3 protein is CASSLRSSGETQYF. The CDR3 DNA reads as TGTGCCAGCAGCTTAAGGTCTAGCGGGGAGACCCAGTACTTC.

The rearrangement uses TRBV4-3 and TRBJ1-4, with 10 bases identical to TRBD1. CDR1 LGHNA and CDR2 YSLEER come from the germline V gene. This CDR3 contains 17 residues. Germline trimming cut 5 bases from V and 2 bases from J; bases unmatched to any gene: 8. The CDR3 sequence is CASSSDRGLTTNEKLFF. CDR3 DNA: TGCGCCAGCAGCTCCGACAGGGGGCTAACTACTAATGAAAAACTGTTTTTT.

The chain has TRBV7-9 and TRBJ1-1; D not resolved. CDR3 length equals 14 residues. The germline gives CDR1 SEHNR, CDR2 FQNEAQ (reference sequence). Trimming shortened V by 5 bases and J by 2 bases, and 12 bases separated the two germline ends. CDR3 region: CASSQRRGNTEAFF. Written as DNA, the CDR3 is TGTGCCAGCAGCCAACGACGGGGTAACACTGAAGCTTTCTTT.

The genes are TRBV4-1 and TRBJ1-5, with 9 bases fitting TRBD1. CDR1 is MGHRA and CDR2 is YSYEKL in the germline V gene. The V gene end was trimmed by 4 bases and the J gene end by 5 bases; junction bases not matched to a gene: 6. This CDR3 has 15 residues. DNA of the CDR3: TGCGCCAGCAGCCTCGCCGGGACAGGGTATCAGCCCCAGCATTTT. The encoded protein is CASSLAGTGYQPQHF.

This clone was counted a single time. CDR3 loop: CATSSLEAVEKLFF. As DNA, the CDR3 is TGTGCCACCAGCAGTCTGGAGGCGGTAGAAAAACTGTTTTTT. V is TRBV15 and J is TRBJ1-4; D is ambiguous. Looked up from germline, CDR1 is LNHNV and CDR2 is YYDKDF (reference sequence). The CDR3 is 14 residues long. V was pared by 3 bases and J by 8 bases, with 13 bases between.